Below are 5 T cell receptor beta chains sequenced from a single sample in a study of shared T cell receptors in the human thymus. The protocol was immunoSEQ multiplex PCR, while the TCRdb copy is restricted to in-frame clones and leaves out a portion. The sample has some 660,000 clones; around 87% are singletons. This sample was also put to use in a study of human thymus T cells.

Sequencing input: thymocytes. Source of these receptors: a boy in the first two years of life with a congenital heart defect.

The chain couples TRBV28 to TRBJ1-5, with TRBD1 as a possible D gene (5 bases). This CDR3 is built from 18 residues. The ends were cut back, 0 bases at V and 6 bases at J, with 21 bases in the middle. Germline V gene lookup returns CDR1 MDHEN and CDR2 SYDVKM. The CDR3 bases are TGTGCCAGCAGTTTATGCCCCCGGGACTCCAGCGAGGTTCAGCCCCAGCATTTT. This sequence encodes CASSLCPRDSSEVQPQHF.

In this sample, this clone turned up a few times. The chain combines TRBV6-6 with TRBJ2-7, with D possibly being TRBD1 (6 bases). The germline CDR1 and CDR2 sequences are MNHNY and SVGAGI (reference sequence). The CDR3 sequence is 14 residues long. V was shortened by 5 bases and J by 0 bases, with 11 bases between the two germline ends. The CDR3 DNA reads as TGTGCCAGCAGTCCCGGGACACACTCCTACGAGCAGTACTTC. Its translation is CASSPGTHSYEQYF.

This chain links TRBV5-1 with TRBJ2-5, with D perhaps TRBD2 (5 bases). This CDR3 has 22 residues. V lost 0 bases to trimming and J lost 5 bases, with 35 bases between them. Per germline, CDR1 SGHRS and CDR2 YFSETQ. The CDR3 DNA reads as TGCGCCAGCAGCTTGGCTAACCACAGACTACAGTCGGGCTATTTATTACGGGAGACCCAGTACTTC. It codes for CASSLANHRLQSGYLLRETQYF.

CDR3 in amino acids: CASSLDPGTGTKETQYF. The CDR3, as DNA: TGTGCCAGCAGCTTAGACCCAGGCACCGGGACAAAAGAGACCCAGTACTTC. The chain is built from TRBV7-6 and TRBJ2-5, with D possibly TRBD1 on 6 matching bases. The V and J ends lost 1 base and 3 bases respectively, with 18 bases between them. Germline loops: CDR1 SGHVS, CDR2 FNYEAQ. The CDR3 covers 17 residues.

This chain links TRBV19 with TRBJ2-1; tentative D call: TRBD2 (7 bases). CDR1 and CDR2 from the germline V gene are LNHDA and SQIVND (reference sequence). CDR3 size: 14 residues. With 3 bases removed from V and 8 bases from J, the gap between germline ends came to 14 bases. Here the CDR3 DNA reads TGTGCCAGTAGTATCTTGAGGCGGGGGCATGAGCAGTTCTTC. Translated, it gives CASSILRRGHEQFF.